What follows are 8 T cell receptor beta chains derived from one specimen sequenced in a study of blood T cells in healthy people across ages. The authors ran a second PCR of roughly 6 to 12 cycles using a sample-barcoded 5' primer and a J-beta primer mix. TCRdb re-called the 5' RACE reads with MiXCR, one entry per CDR3 protein. The profile shows over a million distinct CDR3 sequences, 25% of them singletons. The same data also contributed to another study, on T cells of mothers and their children.

The sequenced sample consisted of blood. Receptor source: a girl aged 2-10 years in good health.

The V call is TRBV3-1, the J call TRBJ1-2, with D tentatively TRBD1 (5 bases). This CDR3 spans 13 amino acids. The germline CDR1 and CDR2 sequences are LGHDT and YNNKEL (reference sequence). Between the trimmed V and J ends, which lost 0 bases and 8 bases, there was a span of 10 bases. CDR3 sequence reads: CASSQEGLRGYTF. CDR3 coding DNA: TGTGCCAGCAGCCAAGAGGGACTAAGGGGCTACACCTTC.

This clonotype came up a few times. The CDR3 reads CASSLVYASTETQYF. For the CDR3, the DNA is TGTGCCAGCAGCTTAGTGTATGCTAGTACAGAGACCCAGTACTTC. The chain joins TRBV11-2 to TRBJ2-5; D is undetermined. This CDR3 is 15 amino acids long. Trimming took 1 base from V and 4 from J, leaving 13 bases between them. The V gene's germline CDR1 is SGHAT and CDR2 FQNNGV.

V is TRBV9 and J is TRBJ1-6; D is undetermined. V was clipped by 3 bases and J by 8 bases, with 12 bases between them. Germline-derived CDR1 and CDR2 are SGDLS and YYNGEE. The length of the CDR3 is 14 residues. The CDR3 loop is CASSGYRDDSPLHF. The CDR3 DNA is TGTGCCAGCAGCGGATATAGAGATGATTCACCCCTCCACTTT.

This clonotype has just a few counts. V and J are TRBV4-2 and TRBJ2-1, with D perhaps matching TRBD1 or TRBD2 (7 bases each). There are 15 residues in the CDR3. The V gene's germline CDR1 is LGHNA and CDR2 YNFKEQ. The V gene lost 1 base and the J gene lost 7 bases, with 14 bases spanning the gap. This CDR3 is CASSQAGGAENEQFF. CDR3 in DNA: TGTGCCAGCAGCCAAGCAGGGGGGGCTGAAAATGAGCAGTTCTTC.

The chain carries TRBV18 and TRBJ2-3, with D perhaps matching TRBD2 (6 bases). The CDR3 is 16 residues long. Germline lookup yields CDR1 KGHSH and CDR2 LQKENI. V lost 1 base to trimming and J lost 6 bases, with 17 bases between them. The CDR3 reads CASSPLHIGGADTQYF. CDR3 nucleotides: TGTGCCAGCTCACCACTACACATTGGAGGGGCGGATACGCAGTATTTT.

V is TRBV2 and J is TRBJ1-2, with TRBD1 identical over 11 bases. CDR3 length: 14 amino acids. Germline lookup yields CDR1 SNHLY and CDR2 FYNNEI. After removal of 7 bases from V and 5 bases from J, the junction contained 6 bases not matched to a gene. Written as DNA, the CDR3 is TGTGCCAGCAAACCGGGACAGGGGGAATATGGCTACACCTTC. Translated, it gives CASKPGQGEYGYTF.

The gene calls are TRBV12-3 or TRBV12-4 and TRBJ2-7, with a possible D match to TRBD1 (5 bases). V gave up 5 bases and J gave up 1 base, with 12 bases separating them. This CDR3 spans 14 amino acids. As DNA, the CDR3 is TGTGCCAGCAGTCGCCCAGGGCTTTCCTACGAGCAGTACTTC. It encodes CASSRPGLSYEQYF.

This clonotype was seen many times. The chain has TRBV9 and TRBJ2-5; 12 nucleotides align to TRBD2. With 4 bases clipped from V and 4 bases from J, the junction kept 5 bases outside the gene matches. The germline CDR1 and CDR2 sequences are SGDLS and YYNGEE. The CDR3 is made up of 15 amino acids. The CDR3 sequence is CASSPQTSGGETQYF. CDR3 coding DNA: TGTGCCAGCAGCCCCCAGACTAGCGGGGGAGAGACCCAGTACTTC.